The source of this T cell receptor (beta chain) is a study of blood T cells in healthy people across ages. Study-wide findings and caveats: TCR beta diversity, measured per million T cells, fell in a roughly linear way with age. Strongly correlated with naive T cell percentage was TCR beta diversity.

At least ten counts were recorded for this clonotype. Its target is not known. PCR was performed a second time for about 7 to 11 cycles using a sample-barcoded 5' primer and a J-beta primer mix. MiXCR was run by TCRdb on the 5' RACE reads, yielding one entry per CDR3 protein. Of around 1,900,000 distinct CDR3 sequences detected, about two fifths appear once; the ten largest clones hold around 23%. The sequence was collected from a human donor in good health. Sequencing was performed on blood.

CDR3 bases: TGTGCCAGCAGCGCAGGGACAAAATCGGTCATTCAGTACTTC. Translated: CASSAGTKSVIQYF. The chain recombines TRBV9 with TRBJ2-4, with D maybe TRBD1 (6 bases). CDR3 size: 14 residues. Germline V gene lookup returns CDR1 SGDLS and CDR2 YYNGEE. V was pared by 3 bases and J by 9 bases, with 16 bases between.